This TCR beta chain was captured in a study of blood T cell repertoires in COVID-19. Study context: Nucleic acid was either cDNA or gDNA, and it came from T cells, B-cell-depleted T cells, or PBMCs.

In the original workflow: Reference gene primer amplification gave estimated nucleated cell counts. Repertoires were generated with immunoSEQ multiplex PCR, while TCRdb's copy carries only in-frame clones and drops some. V and J calls and clone size are those listed in that table; D and trimming were worked out from the DNA. The table records 250,000 to 350,000 clones, approximately 84% of them present only once. This clone was picked up one time. Trimming stripped 3 bases from V and 4 bases from J, with 9 bases between. This CDR3 spans 13 amino acids. The germline CDR1 and CDR2 sequences are LNHDA and SQIVND (reference sequence).

The V and J genes are TRBV19 and TRBJ1-1; D gene unclear. The sequence was obtained from a human donor with COVID-19, enrolled during active disease. The donor label of this sample is uncertain. The sequencing input was peripheral blood. In DNA form, the CDR3 reads TGTGCCAGTAGTATCTCGAGGGTCACTGAAGCTTTCTTT. It specifies CASSISRVTEAFF.